This TCR beta chain was captured by sequencing in a study of T cells in Graves' hyperthyroidism and ophthalmopathy. This clonotype appeared many times. Newly diagnosed hyperthyroidism patients aged 18 to 65 years had disease lasting under 2 months. The germline gives CDR1 SNHLY, CDR2 FYNNEI. Trimming removed 4 bases from V and 4 bases from J, with 10 bases in between. This CDR3 has 13 residues. TCR beta CDR3 regions were amplified from RNA. HTBI primers were used for first-round RT-PCR of the TCR CDR3. TCRdb re-called the multiplex PCR reads through MiXCR, storing one row per CDR3 protein. Of a few hundred thousand distinct CDR3 sequences in the sample, about a sixth were seen once.

Sequencing was carried out using blood. V and J are TRBV2 and TRBJ1-1; weak D call: TRBD1 (5 bases). This TCR was sampled from a woman aged 18-35 years with Graves' hyperthyroidism that later progressed to Graves' ophthalmopathy. The CDR3, as DNA: TGTGCCAGCAGTGGGGGGGGAGGCACTGAAGCTTTCTTT. It is translated as CASSGGGGTEAFF. The full variable domain, rest sourced from reference TRBV2 and TRBJ1-1, is EPEVTQTPSHQVTQMGQEVILRCVPISNHLYFYWYRQILGQKVEFLVSFYNNEISEKSEIFDDQFSVERPDGSNFTLKIRSTKLEDSAMYFCASSGGGGTEAFFGQGTRLTVV.